The 30 T cell receptor beta chains listed next were all sequenced from one sample in a study of Ad26.COV2.S vaccination and SARS-CoV-2 variants. As to treatment: around 19 received Ad26.COV2.S at low or high dose, single or two shots; a few received placebo; per-sample allocation not given. The investigators took samples on day 63 after the first vaccine or placebo injection. Profiled with immunoSEQ multiplex PCR; TCRdb holds only in-frame clones, not every one. This table holds about 680,000 clones, approximately 88% found once. This material consisted of peripheral blood, taken in a trial of Ad26.COV2.S vaccine versus placebo. These receptors were obtained from a person between 18 and 60 years old who received the Ad26.COV2.S COVID-19 vaccine or a placebo.

Comments on this clone: Other DNA sequences within the sample encode an identical CDR3. The genes are TRBV2 and TRBJ1-5, with no clear D. The CDR3 consists of 12 residues. V was pared by 3 bases and J by 0 bases, with 0 bases between. CDR1 and CDR2 (germline): SNHLY, FYNNEI. The CDR3 reads CASSDSNQPQHF. As DNA, the CDR3 is TGTGCCAGCAGTGATAGCAATCAGCCCCAGCATTTT.

The chain recombines TRBV12-3 or TRBV12-4 with TRBJ2-1; D is ambiguous. V dropped 5 bases and J dropped 6 bases, with 8 bases sitting between them. The length of the CDR3 is 12 residues. CDR3 DNA: TGTGCCAGCAGTCGCCTGGGCAATGAGCAGTTCTTC. Protein sequence: CASSRLGNEQFF.

The chain has TRBV2 and TRBJ2-1; D possibly corresponds to TRBD1 (6 bases). V dropped 7 bases and J dropped 6 bases, with 13 bases sitting between them. This CDR3 spans 13 amino acids. CDR1 SNHLY and CDR2 FYNNEI come from the germline V gene. CDR3 region: CASNRRGTNEQFF. The CDR3 nucleotides are TGTGCCAGCAACCGCAGGGGAACCAATGAGCAGTTCTTC.

This rearrangement joins TRBV7-2 to TRBJ1-3; perhaps TRBD1 as D (6 bases). CDR3 size: 15 residues. V was clipped by 1 base and J by 10 bases, with 17 bases between them. Looked up from germline, CDR1 is SGHTA and CDR2 is FQGNSA. The CDR3 protein is CASSLVISGAGTIYF. CDR3 nucleotides: TGTGCCAGCAGCTTAGTTATTTCGGGGGCGGGGACCATATATTTT.

V is TRBV7-9 and J is TRBJ1-4, with no clear D. The CDR3 loop spans 16 amino acids. Looked up from germline, CDR1 is SEHNR and CDR2 is FQNEAQ (reference sequence). The germline V and J ends were trimmed by 1 base and 0 bases, with 9 bases remaining between them. DNA of the CDR3: TGTGCCAGCAGCTTAGAGGGCCTCGCAACTAATGAAAAACTGTTTTTT. It translates to CASSLEGLATNEKLFF.

The rearrangement uses TRBV5-4 and TRBJ2-7, with 7 positions matching TRBD1. With V trimmed by 0 bases and J by 2 bases, 5 bases remained unmatched. The germline CDR1 and CDR2 sequences are SGHNT and YYREEE (reference sequence). The CDR3 has 15 residues. CDR3 amino acids: CASSLEGTEAYEQYF. For the CDR3, the DNA is TGTGCCAGCAGCTTGGAGGGGACAGAAGCCTACGAGCAGTACTTC.

The V gene is TRBV12-3 or TRBV12-4, the J gene TRBJ2-7, with D perhaps being TRBD1 or TRBD2 (5 bases each). The CDR3 loop spans 12 amino acids. The V and J ends lost 5 bases and 6 bases respectively, with 11 bases between them. CDR3 protein: CASSPGTSEQYF. CDR3 nucleotides: TGTGCCAGCAGTCCCGGGACCTCCGAGCAGTACTTC.

The CDR3 region has the DNA TGTGCCAGTAGCCCAAGAGGGGACGGTTACTACGAGCAGTACTTC. Translated: CASSPRGDGYYEQYF. J is TRBJ2-7 and V is TRBV19, with D perhaps matching TRBD1 or TRBD2 (5 bases each). V was cut by 6 bases and J by 3 bases, with 18 bases left in between. The CDR3 length is 15 residues. Germline CDR1 and CDR2: LNHDA and SQIVND (reference sequence).

This chain uses TRBV7-2 with TRBJ1-2; possibly TRBD1 for D (5 bases). With 2 bases removed from V and 3 bases from J, the gap between germline ends came to 10 bases. Germline CDR1 SGHTA, CDR2 FQGNSA. The CDR3 covers 14 residues. The CDR3 region has the DNA TGTGCCAGCAGCTTATCGTTAGGGGACTATGGCTACACCTTC. It is translated as CASSLSLGDYGYTF. The variable domain in full, completed from reference TRBV7-2 and TRBJ1-2, reads GAGVSQSPSNKVTEKGKDVELRCDPISGHTALYWYRQSLGQGLEFLIYFQGNSAPDKSGLPSDRFSAERTGGSVSTLTIQRTQQEDSAVYLCASSLSLGDYGYTFGSGTRLTVV.

This chain joins TRBV21-1 and TRBJ2-5; the table's D call, TRBD2, was not checked against the DNA. TRBV21-1 is flagged as a pseudogene. CDR3 size: 14 residues. The CDR3 DNA reads TGTGCCAGCAGCCCAGGCGGGGGCGAGGAGACCCAGTACTTC. It is translated as CASSPGGGEETQYF.

This chain joins TRBV6-5 and TRBJ1-5; D is possibly TRBD1 (5 bases). The CDR3 is 14 amino acids. Germline V CDR1 and CDR2: MNHEY, SVGAGI. V shed 10 bases and J shed 1 base, with 14 bases lying between them. The CDR3 loop is CATYPWGSNQPQHF. CDR3 DNA sequence: TGTGCCACGTACCCGTGGGGCAGCAATCAGCCCCAGCATTTT.

The rearrangement links TRBV15 to TRBJ2-7; D ambiguous. V lost 3 bases, J lost 4 bases, and 16 bases lay in between. This CDR3 comprises 15 residues. Germline CDR1 reads LNHNV; CDR2 reads YYDKDF (reference sequence). CDR3 coding DNA: TGTGCCACCAGCAGGTCGGGCTTTAAGGATTACGAGCAGTACTTC. Translation gives CATSRSGFKDYEQYF.

J is TRBJ1-2 and V is TRBV29-1; tentative D call: TRBD1 (5 bases). Germline V CDR1 and CDR2: SQVTM, ANQGSEA. V lost 6 bases and J 4 bases, leaving 18 bases between the germline ends. This CDR3 comprises 14 residues. Here the CDR3 reads CSVTGTGGFYGYTF. The CDR3 nucleotides are TGCAGCGTCACCGGGACCGGGGGGTTCTATGGCTACACCTTC.

This chain joins TRBV7-6 and TRBJ2-6; possibly TRBD1 or TRBD2 for D (5 bases each). Between the trimmed V and J ends, which lost 1 base and 4 bases, there was a span of 11 bases. CDR1 SGHVS and CDR2 FNYEAQ come from the germline V gene. This CDR3 spans 16 amino acids. CDR3 DNA: TGTGCCAGCAGCTTAGGCGCCGGGGCCGGGGCCAACGTCCTGACTTTC. Translated, it gives CASSLGAGAGANVLTF.

This clone was observed a handful of times. The V call is TRBV5-1, the J call TRBJ2-3, with TRBD2 as a possible D gene (6 bases). The CDR3 is 14 amino acids. Trimming removed 4 bases at V and 4 bases at J, with 13 bases between. Germline CDR1 and CDR2: SGHRS and YFSETQ. The CDR3 DNA sequence: TGCGCCAGCAGCCCACGTGGAGGGCCAGATACGCAGTATTTT. Residues: CASSPRGGPDTQYF.

This chain joins TRBV29-1 and TRBJ2-7; tentative D call: TRBD1 (6 bases). V lost 7 bases and J lost 1, with 17 bases in between. Germline assignment: CDR1 SQVTM and CDR2 ANQGSEA. CDR3 length equals 14 residues. The CDR3 region is CSGWTDPPSYEQYF. The CDR3, as DNA: TGCAGCGGCTGGACAGACCCTCCTTCCTACGAGCAGTACTTC.

The chain uses TRBV30 and TRBJ2-7; D is unresolved. The germline CDR1 and CDR2 sequences are GTSNPN and SVGIG (reference sequence). This CDR3 has 12 residues. V lost 2 bases and J 3 bases, leaving 8 bases between the germline ends. The CDR3 loop reads CAWSHGDYEQYF. DNA of the CDR3: TGTGCCTGGAGTCACGGAGACTACGAGCAGTACTTC.

In DNA form, the CDR3 reads TGTGCCAGCTCACCATTACCGGCCACTGAAGCTTTCTTT. Translation: CASSPLPATEAFF. This rearrangement joins TRBV18 to TRBJ1-1; no definite D call. Trimming pared 2 bases from V and 4 bases from J, leaving 8 bases between. The CDR3 consists of 13 residues. Germline lookup yields CDR1 KGHSH and CDR2 LQKENI.

In regard to this clone: This sample includes further DNA sequences coding for the same CDR3. Written as DNA, the CDR3 is TGTGCCAGCAGCCAAGGGGGGGACACTGAAGCTTTCTTT. Translated, it gives CASSQGGDTEAFF. The V call is TRBV3-1 (or the pseudogene TRBV3-2), the J call TRBJ1-1, with D possibly matching TRBD1 (5 bases). The germline gives CDR1 LGHDT, CDR2 YNNKEL (reference sequence). The germline V and J ends were trimmed by 1 base and 3 bases, with 6 bases remaining between them. The CDR3 totals 13 residues.

The V gene is TRBV4-2, the J gene TRBJ2-1; TRBD2 might be the D (9 bases). CDR3 length equals 19 residues. Per germline, CDR1 LGHNA and CDR2 YNFKEQ. The V and J ends lost 3 bases and 1 base respectively, with 22 bases between them. CDR3 DNA sequence: TGTGCCAGCAGCCATCCAGGGGGCGGGAGGGAGGCATCCTACAATGAGCAGTTCTTC. Protein: CASSHPGGGREASYNEQFF.

DNA for the CDR3: TGTGCCAGCAGTCGGACGACAGGGGTTGGGACAGATACGCAGTATTTT. Amino acid sequence: CASSRTTGVGTDTQYF. The chain recombines TRBV27 with TRBJ2-3; 8 bases agree with TRBD1. The V and J ends lost 5 bases and 3 bases, in that order; junction bases with no gene match: 10. CDR1 is MNHEY, CDR2 SMNVEV, per germline (reference sequence). CDR3 length: 16 residues.

The chain uses TRBV9 and TRBJ2-3; the D gene is possibly TRBD2 (6 bases). Germline lookup yields CDR1 SGDLS and CDR2 YYNGEE. The CDR3 runs 16 residues. V lost 4 bases to trimming and J lost 0 bases, with 15 bases between them. CDR3 coding DNA: TGTGCCAGCAGCCCACCCCCCGGGAGCAGCACAGATACGCAGTATTTT. Translation: CASSPPPGSSTDTQYF. Drawing the rest from reference TRBV9 and TRBJ2-3, the complete variable domain is DSGVTQTPKHLITATGQRVTLRCSPRSGDLSVYWYQQSLDQGLQFLIQYYNGEERAKGNILERFSAQQFPDLHSELNLSSLELGDSALYFCASSPPPGSSTDTQYFGPGTRLTVL.

This chain connects TRBV7-2 to TRBJ1-6; a possible D gene is TRBD1 (5 bases). V lost 5 bases, J lost 11 bases, and 10 bases lay in between. The germline V gene encodes CDR1 SGHTA and CDR2 FQGNSA. This CDR3 has 12 amino acids. In DNA form, the CDR3 reads TGTGCCAGCAGCCTCGGGACGACACCCCTCCACTTT. Its translation is CASSLGTTPLHF.

This clone was counted between two and nine times. The chain links TRBV15 to TRBJ1-5, with a possible D match to TRBD1 (6 bases). Per the germline V gene, CDR1 is LNHNV and CDR2 is YYDKDF (reference sequence). V shed 4 bases and J shed 1 base, with 14 bases lying between them. This CDR3 has 16 amino acids. CDR3 loop: CATSTRGSESNQPQHF. CDR3 sequence (DNA): TGTGCCACCAGCACAAGGGGGTCGGAAAGCAATCAGCCCCAGCATTTT.

The chain couples TRBV6-5 to TRBJ1-3; D not resolved. V was clipped by 7 bases and J by 2 bases, with 9 bases between them. Germline V gene lookup returns CDR1 MNHEY and CDR2 SVGAGI. This CDR3 spans 13 amino acids. The CDR3 protein is CASTDIPGNTIYF. The CDR3 DNA reads as TGTGCCAGCACAGACATTCCTGGAAACACCATATATTTT.

The V and J genes are TRBV6-5 and TRBJ1-2; TRBD1 is a possible D gene (5 bases). The CDR3 is 14 amino acids. V lost 6 bases, J lost 4 bases, and 15 bases lay in between. Per the germline V gene, CDR1 is MNHEY and CDR2 is SVGAGI. The CDR3 nucleotides are TGTGCCAGCAGCTCCTCCGGGACCTCCTATGGCTACACCTTC. Protein: CASSSSGTSYGYTF.

V is TRBV4-3 and J is TRBJ2-6, with D hard to call. Germline CDR1 LGHNA, CDR2 YSLEER. The CDR3 has 16 residues. Between the trimmed V and J ends, which lost 0 bases and 3 bases, there was a span of 9 bases. CDR3 amino acids: CASSQDYGFGANVLTF. CDR3 DNA: TGCGCCAGCAGCCAAGATTACGGGTTTGGGGCCAACGTCCTGACTTTC.

This rearrangement joins TRBV4-2 to TRBJ2-7, with D possibly matching TRBD2 (6 bases). The CDR3 has 15 amino acids. Looked up from germline, CDR1 is LGHNA and CDR2 is YNFKEQ. Between the trimmed V and J ends, which lost 1 base and 2 bases, there was a span of 12 bases. DNA for the CDR3: TGTGCCAGCAGCCAAGGTGGGAGGAGTCCCTACGAGCAGTACTTC. This sequence encodes CASSQGGRSPYEQYF.

This clone was counted once. This chain uses TRBV6-2 or TRBV6-3 with TRBJ1-1; no clear D gene. The CDR3 has 14 amino acids. CDR1 is MNHEY, CDR2 SVGEGT, per germline. The V end lost 6 bases, the J end lost 1 base, and 12 bases lay between the germline ends. The CDR3 region is CASSRPTENTEAFF. The DNA for the CDR3 is TGTGCCAGCAGCCGTCCAACCGAGAACACTGAAGCTTTCTTT.

The chain uses TRBV19 and TRBJ2-5; D unresolved. V was clipped by 7 bases and J by 5 bases, with 20 bases between them. CDR3 length: 15 residues. The germline gives CDR1 LNHDA, CDR2 SQIVND (reference sequence). This chain's CDR3 is CASTPSPRTPETQYF. In DNA, the CDR3 is TGTGCCAGTACCCCGTCGCCTAGAACCCCGGAGACCCAGTACTTC.